This T cell receptor beta chain originates from a study of T cells after yellow fever vaccination. For TCR, cDNA came from 5'RACE template switching, which added a universal primer site and UMIs. A single record per CDR3 protein comes from TCRdb applying MiXCR to the 5' RACE reads. This table has around 590,000 distinct CDR3 sequences, 9% to 15% appearing once. Only a few counts were recorded for this clonotype. Its antigen remains unidentified. An end of the junction does not agree with germline; a read error may underlie this. Whole-study findings and limits: Only a minor proportion of clonotypes was detected across both CD4 and CD8 compartments.

The origin of this receptor is a man aged 25-45 years who received the YFV17D yellow fever vaccine. The sequencing used PBMCs, collected on the day of the yellow fever booster vaccination.

CDR3 region: CASSIAGVANEQFF. DNA for the CDR3: TGTGCCAGCAGCATAGCGGGAGTCGCCAATGAGCAGTTCTTC. The chain employs TRBV7-9 and TRBJ2-1; TRBD2 matches at 9 bases. This CDR3 is built from 14 residues. The germline CDR1 and CDR2 sequences are SEHNR and FQNEAQ (reference sequence).